Reported below is one T cell receptor (beta chain). This clone occurred a few times. No cognate antigen has been identified for it. Base qualities are not at hand, and no much larger clone is one base apart. The trial excluded patients who had a history of autoimmune disease or who were on systemic immunosuppression. Peripheral blood for TCR sequencing was drawn from every dose cohort at baseline, at cycle 4 day 1 and at cycle 7 day 1. Samples were obtained from an open-label, multicenter, first-in-human phase I dose-escalation trial of ivuxolimab. The trial enrolled adults with locally advanced or metastatic head and neck squamous cell, hepatocellular, melanoma or renal cell carcinoma. Before TCR sequencing, CD4+ T cells and CD8+ T cells were sorted from peripheral blood as separate populations. To sequence the TCRbeta CDR3 region, genomic DNA was isolated from the sorted cells. The immunoSEQ Assay was used to sequence the TCRbeta CDR3 regions. What TCRdb holds here is the immuneACCESS table cut down to in-frame rearrangements. Part of the clones is not present; checked against another copy, under half of the missing clones reflect an unresolved V gene, and the others are unexplained. In this sample the table shows about 61,000 clones, 83% of which occur a single time. The ten largest make up 3.4% of the sample.

This record comes from a study of OX40 agonist ivuxolimab in advanced cancers. Background on the whole study: Ivuxolimab was an agonistic, fully human IgG2 monoclonal antibody directed against OX40 (CD134), a costimulatory receptor. Intravenous ivuxolimab was administered to patients every 2 weeks at six dose levels: 0.01, 0.1, 0.3, 1.5, 3 and 10 mg/kg. Patients were allowed to have had prior anti-PD-1, anti-PD-L1 or anti-CTLA-4 therapy, and approximately 40% of the dose-escalation patients had been treated with checkpoint inhibitors. The point of sequencing TCRbeta in the periphery was to test whether ivuxolimab changed TCR sequence diversity and drove clonal T-cell expansion. Among the roughly 52 dose-escalation patients, about 19 had hepatocellular carcinoma, roughly 15 melanoma, 9 renal cell carcinoma and 9 head and neck cancer. In the dose-escalation cohort, roughly 80% of patients were male, and the mean age was approximately 60 years, with a range of roughly 23 to 85. Partial responses were achieved by three dose-escalation patients, of whom one had hepatocellular carcinoma and two had cutaneous melanoma. The paper describes the monotherapy dose-escalation part (N of about 47 patients) of the phase I trial of ivuxolimab. What the study reported, not specific to this receptor: The antigen specificity of the clonally expanded peripheral T cells was not determined. After ivuxolimab, expanded clones were on average more numerous among CD8+ T cells than among CD4+ T cells. Low levels of normalized T-cell clonal expansion were also seen in some nonresponding patients. At doses from 0.1 to 3.0 mg/kg, clonal expansion was seen in both CD4+ and CD8+ blood T cells between baseline and week 6. Partial responders in the 0.1-3.0 mg/kg groups had among the lowest normalized peripheral clonal expansion, especially among CD8+ T cells.

The germline V gene gives CDR1 as SGHDT and CDR2 as YYEEEE. The CDR3 runs 14 amino acids, cysteine and phenylalanine included. Only the CDR3 DNA is retained, 42 bases long and in frame from the first base. The V end gives up 2 bases and the J end 12 bases, leaving 5 bases in the junction not matched to a gene. The source of this sequence is an adult with an advanced solid tumor such as melanoma, head and neck, liver or kidney cancer. This chain is built from TRBV5-6 and TRBJ2-1, with 13 central nucleotides matching TRBD2. The sequencing here drew on CD4+ or CD8+ T cells sorted from blood, taken in a trial of the OX40 agonist ivuxolimab. The DNA is as follows: TGTGCCAGCAGCTTTTGGACTAGCGGGGGCGGGCAGTTCTTC. Its amino acids are CASSFWTSGGGQFF.